The subject of this entry is one T cell receptor (beta chain). Its cognate antigen is unknown. PCR used 60 Vbeta primers and 13 Jbeta primers. As originally analysed: Unique TCR beta chains numbered about 79 million in a later analysis, with roughly 11 million shared. Clones were read by immunoSEQ multiplex PCR, and TCRdb kept only the in-frame ones, dropping some. V and J calls and clone size follow that table, whereas D and trimming were derived from the DNA. The sample contains approximately 180,000 clones, roughly 81% of which appear only once. The CDR3 has 15 residues. Germline V gene data show CDR1 as MGHRA and CDR2 as YSYEKL. Trimming removed 2 bases from V and 2 bases from J, with 12 bases in between. The data are from a study of cytomegalovirus exposure and HLA in healthy donors. Study conclusions and caveats: Clonal expansion was found to be greater in HLA-associated TCR beta chains than in equally common others in a later analysis. The study assumed roughly uniform donor sequencing depth for presence/absence analyses. A later analysis found common viral pathogens apparently linked to several of the most significant clusters.

V is TRBV4-1 and J is TRBJ1-1; tentatively, D is TRBD1 (5 bases). The sequencing input was PBMCs. The receptor was derived from a girl under 18 in good health and CMV-seropositive. CDR3 in amino acids: CASSQMEGRNTEAFF. In DNA, the CDR3 is TGCGCCAGCAGCCAAATGGAGGGGCGAAACACTGAAGCTTTCTTT.